This T cell receptor (beta chain) was sequenced for a study of regulatory T cells in long-lasting Graves disease. Researchers made TCR beta libraries by using iRepertoire HTBI primers and running Arm-PCR on CDR3 regions. TCRdb used MiXCR to reprocess the multiplex PCR reads, holding one entry per CDR3 protein. Among hundreds of thousands of distinct CDR3 sequences, approximately 15% were seen once, and the ten largest hold 15% to 20%. Trimming removed 1 base from V and 0 bases from J, with 8 bases in between. CDR1 and CDR2 from the germline V gene are DFQATT and SNEGSKA (reference sequence). The CDR3 is 14 amino acids. This clonotype appeared a few times. Indicated time point: newly diagnosed GD, antithyroid drugs for less than 3 months. Researchers made the TCR library from RNA that was extracted from PBMCs. These records were also assigned to another study, of T cells in Graves' hyperthyroidism and ophthalmopathy.

The V and J genes are TRBV20-1 and TRBJ2-3, with D hard to call. The sample in question was peripheral blood mononuclear cells (PBMCs), obtained at new diagnosis, from a patient treated with antithyroid drugs. The sequence was obtained from a woman aged 30 to 39 with Graves disease. CDR3 nucleotides: TGCAGTGCTAGAGTGGCATCTAGCACAGATACGCAGTATTTT. Translation gives CSARVASSTDTQYF.